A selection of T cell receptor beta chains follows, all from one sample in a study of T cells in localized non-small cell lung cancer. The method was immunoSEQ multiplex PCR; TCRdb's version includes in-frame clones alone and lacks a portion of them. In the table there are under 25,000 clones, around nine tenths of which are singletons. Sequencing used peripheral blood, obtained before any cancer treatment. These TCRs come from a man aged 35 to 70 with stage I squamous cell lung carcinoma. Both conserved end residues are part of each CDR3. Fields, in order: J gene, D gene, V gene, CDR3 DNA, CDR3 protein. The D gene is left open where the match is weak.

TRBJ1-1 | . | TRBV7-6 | TGTGCCAGCAGCCCTCTTAATAGCAACACTGAAGCTTTCTTT | CASSPLNSNTEAFF
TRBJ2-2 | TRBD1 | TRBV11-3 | TGTGCCAGCAGCCCCCGGACAGGACCGAACACCGGGGAGCTGTTTTTT | CASSPRTGPNTGELFF
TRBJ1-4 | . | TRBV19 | TGTGCCAGTAGTATCGAGGGCGGTAGGACAGCTAATGAAAAACTGTTTTTT | CASSIEGGRTANEKLFF
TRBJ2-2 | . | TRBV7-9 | TGTGCCAGCAGCTTAGGTGGGAGCCTAACCGGGGAGCTGTTTTTT | CASSLGGSLTGELFF
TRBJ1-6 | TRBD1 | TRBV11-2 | TGTGCCAGCAGCTTATTAGGGACAGGGAATTCACCCCTCCACTTT | CASSLLGTGNSPLHF
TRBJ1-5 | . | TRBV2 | TGTGCCAGCAGTGAACCAGGGTTCAATCAGCCCCAGCATTTT | CASSEPGFNQPQHF
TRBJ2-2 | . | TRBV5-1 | TGCGCCAGCAGCTTGGATCCACGGGCCGGGGAGCTGTTTTTT | CASSLDPRAGELFF
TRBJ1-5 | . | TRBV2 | TGTGCCAGCACGGGGGAGGATGGAAGCAATCAGCCCCAGCATTTT | CASTGEDGSNQPQHF
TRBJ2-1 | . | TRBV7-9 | TGTGCCAGCAGCTTAGGTAGTAGGTGGGAGCGGTTCTTC | CASSLGSRWERFF
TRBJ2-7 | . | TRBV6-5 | TGTGCCAGCAGTTCATCCGCGTTGAAAAACGAGCAGTACTTC | CASSSSALKNEQYF